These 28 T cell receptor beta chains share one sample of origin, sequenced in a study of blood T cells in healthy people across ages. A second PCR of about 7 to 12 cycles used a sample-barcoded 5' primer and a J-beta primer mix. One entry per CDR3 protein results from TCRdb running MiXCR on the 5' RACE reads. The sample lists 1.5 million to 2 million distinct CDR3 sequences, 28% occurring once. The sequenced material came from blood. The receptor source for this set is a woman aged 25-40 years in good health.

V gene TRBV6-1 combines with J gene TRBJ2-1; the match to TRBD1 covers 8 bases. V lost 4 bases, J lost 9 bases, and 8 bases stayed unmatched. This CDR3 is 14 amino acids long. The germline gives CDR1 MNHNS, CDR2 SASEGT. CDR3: CASSAAGTGSEQFF. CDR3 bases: TGTGCCAGCAGTGCAGCCGGGACAGGCAGTGAGCAGTTCTTC.

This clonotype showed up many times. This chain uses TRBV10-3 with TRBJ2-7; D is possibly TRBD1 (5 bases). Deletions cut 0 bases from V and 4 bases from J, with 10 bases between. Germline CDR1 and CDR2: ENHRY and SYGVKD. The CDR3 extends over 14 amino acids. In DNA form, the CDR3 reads TGTGCCATCAGTGAGTCCCCCCCAGGGTACGAGCAGTACTTC. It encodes CAISESPPGYEQYF.

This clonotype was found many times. The CDR3 sequence: CASSLSGATLETQYF. The CDR3 DNA reads as TGTGCCAGCAGTTTGTCGGGGGCGACATTAGAGACCCAGTACTTC. The genes are TRBV28 and TRBJ2-5; the D gene could be TRBD1 or TRBD2 (6 bases each). CDR3 length: 15 amino acids. Germline CDR1 is MDHEN and CDR2 is SYDVKM. V was trimmed by 3 bases and J by 4 bases, leaving 15 bases between them.

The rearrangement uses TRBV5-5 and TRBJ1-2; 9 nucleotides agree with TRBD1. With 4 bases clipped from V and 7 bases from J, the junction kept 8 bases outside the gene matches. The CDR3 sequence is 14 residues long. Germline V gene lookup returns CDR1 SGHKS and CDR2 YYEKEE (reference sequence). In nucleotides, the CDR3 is TGTGCCAGCAGCCGGGGGGACAGGGATGGTGGCTACACCTTC. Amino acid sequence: CASSRGDRDGGYTF.

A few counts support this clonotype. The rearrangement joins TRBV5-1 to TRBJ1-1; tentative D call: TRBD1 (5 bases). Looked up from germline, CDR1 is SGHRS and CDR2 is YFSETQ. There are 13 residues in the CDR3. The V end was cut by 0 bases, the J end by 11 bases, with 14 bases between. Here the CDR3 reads CASSLAVGRAAFF. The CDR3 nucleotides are TGCGCCAGCAGCTTGGCCGTGGGGCGCGCTGCTTTCTTT. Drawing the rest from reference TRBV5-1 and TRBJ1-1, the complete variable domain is KAGVTQTPRYLIKTRGQQVTLSCSPISGHRSVSWYQQTPGQGLQFLFEYFSETQRNKGNFPGRFSGRQFSNSRSEMNVSTLELGDSALYLCASSLAVGRAAFFGQGTRLTVV.

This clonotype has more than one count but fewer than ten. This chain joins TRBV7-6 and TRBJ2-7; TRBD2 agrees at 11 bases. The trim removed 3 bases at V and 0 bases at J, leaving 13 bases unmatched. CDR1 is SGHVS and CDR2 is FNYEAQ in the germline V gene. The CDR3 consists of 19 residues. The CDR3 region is CASSLGYGTSGSSSYEQYF. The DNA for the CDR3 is TGTGCCAGCAGCTTGGGGTATGGGACTAGCGGATCCAGCTCCTACGAGCAGTACTTC. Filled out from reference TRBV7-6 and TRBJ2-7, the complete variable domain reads GAGVSQSPRYKVTKRGQDVALRCDPISGHVSLYWYRQALGQGPEFLTYFNYEAQQDKSGLPNDRFSAERPEGSISTLTIQRTEQRDSAMYRCASSLGYGTSGSSSYEQYFGPGTRLTVT.

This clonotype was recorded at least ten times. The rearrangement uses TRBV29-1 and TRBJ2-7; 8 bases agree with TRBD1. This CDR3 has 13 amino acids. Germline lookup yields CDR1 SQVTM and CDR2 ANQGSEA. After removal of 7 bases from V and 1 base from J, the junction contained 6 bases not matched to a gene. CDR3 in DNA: TGCAGCGCTGCGGACAGGGAGTCCTACGAGCAGTACTTC. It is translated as CSAADRESYEQYF.

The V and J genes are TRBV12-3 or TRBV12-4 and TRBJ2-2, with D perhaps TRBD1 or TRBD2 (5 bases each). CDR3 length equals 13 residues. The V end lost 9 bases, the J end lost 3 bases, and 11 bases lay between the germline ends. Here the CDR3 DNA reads TGTGCCAGTAGTGGGACCTACACCGGGGAGCTGTTTTTT. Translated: CASSGTYTGELFF.

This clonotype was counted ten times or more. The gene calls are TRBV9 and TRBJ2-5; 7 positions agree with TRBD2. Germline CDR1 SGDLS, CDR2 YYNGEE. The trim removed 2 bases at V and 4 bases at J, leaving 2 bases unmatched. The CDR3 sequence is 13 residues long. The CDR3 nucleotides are TGTGCCAGCAGCGTGACGGGGGGAGAGACCCAGTACTTC. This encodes CASSVTGGETQYF.

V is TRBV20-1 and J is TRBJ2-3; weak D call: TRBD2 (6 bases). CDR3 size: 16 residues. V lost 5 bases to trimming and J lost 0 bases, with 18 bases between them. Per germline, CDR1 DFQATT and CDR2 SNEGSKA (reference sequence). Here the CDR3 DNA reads TGCAGTGCTGGAAAATCCCCGGGACTTAGCACAGATACGCAGTATTTT. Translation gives CSAGKSPGLSTDTQYF.

The CDR3 sequence: CSASPRQGSSSYEQYF. The DNA of the CDR3 is TGCAGTGCTAGCCCAAGACAGGGGTCCAGCTCCTACGAGCAGTACTTC. The genes are TRBV20-1 and TRBJ2-7; 8 bases map to TRBD1. CDR3 length equals 16 residues. Germline CDR1 reads DFQATT; CDR2 reads SNEGSKA (reference sequence). V was pared by 3 bases and J by 0 bases, with 10 bases of the junction left unmatched.

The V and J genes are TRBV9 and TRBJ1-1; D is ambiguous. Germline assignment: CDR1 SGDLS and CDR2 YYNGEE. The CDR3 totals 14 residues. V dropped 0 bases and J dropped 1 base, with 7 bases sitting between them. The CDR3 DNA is TGTGCCAGCAGCGTAGCCAGTCAGAACACTGAAGCTTTCTTT. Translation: CASSVASQNTEAFF.

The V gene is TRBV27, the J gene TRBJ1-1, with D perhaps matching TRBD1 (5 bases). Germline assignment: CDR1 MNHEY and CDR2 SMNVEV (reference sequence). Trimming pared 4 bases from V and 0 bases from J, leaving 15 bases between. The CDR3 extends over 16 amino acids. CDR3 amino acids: CASSSPSGGLNTEAFF. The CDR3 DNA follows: TGTGCCAGCAGTTCGCCGTCGGGGGGTTTGAACACTGAAGCTTTCTTT.

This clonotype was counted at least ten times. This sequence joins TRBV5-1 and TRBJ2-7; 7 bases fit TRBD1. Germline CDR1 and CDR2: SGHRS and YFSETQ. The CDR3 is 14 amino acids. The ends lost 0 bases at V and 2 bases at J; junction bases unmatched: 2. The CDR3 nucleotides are TGCGCCAGCAGCTTGGACCAGGGGGCCTACGAGCAGTACTTC. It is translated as CASSLDQGAYEQYF.

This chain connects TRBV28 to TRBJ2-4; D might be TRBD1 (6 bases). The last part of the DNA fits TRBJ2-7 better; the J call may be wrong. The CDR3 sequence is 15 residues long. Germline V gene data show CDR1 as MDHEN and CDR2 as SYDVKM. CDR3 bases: TGTGCCAGCAGTTTGTACAGGACAGTCGCCCACGAGCAGTACTTC. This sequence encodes CASSLYRTVAHEQYF.

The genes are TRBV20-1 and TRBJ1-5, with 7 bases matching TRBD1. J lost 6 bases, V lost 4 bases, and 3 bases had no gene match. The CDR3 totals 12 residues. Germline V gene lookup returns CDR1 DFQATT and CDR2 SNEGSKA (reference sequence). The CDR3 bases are TGCAGTGCTAAGACAGGGCCTCAGCCCCAGCATTTT. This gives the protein CSAKTGPQPQHF.

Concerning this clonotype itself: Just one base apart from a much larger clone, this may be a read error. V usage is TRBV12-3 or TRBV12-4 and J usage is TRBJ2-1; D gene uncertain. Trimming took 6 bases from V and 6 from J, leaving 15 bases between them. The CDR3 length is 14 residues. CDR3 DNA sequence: TGTGCCAGCAGCCCGATCAGCCCAAGCAATGAGCAGTTCTTC. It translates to CASSPISPSNEQFF.

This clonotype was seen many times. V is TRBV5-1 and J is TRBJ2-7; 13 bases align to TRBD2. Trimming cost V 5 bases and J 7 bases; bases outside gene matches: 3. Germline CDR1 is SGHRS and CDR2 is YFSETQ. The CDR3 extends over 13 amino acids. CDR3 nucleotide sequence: TGCGCCAGCAGAGGACTAGCGGGGGATGAGCAGTACTTC. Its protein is CASRGLAGDEQYF.

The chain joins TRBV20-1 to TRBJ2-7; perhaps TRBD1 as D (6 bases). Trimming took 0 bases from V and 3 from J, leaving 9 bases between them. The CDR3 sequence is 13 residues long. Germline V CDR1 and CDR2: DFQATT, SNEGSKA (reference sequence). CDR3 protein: CSARESGDYEQYF. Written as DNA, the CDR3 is TGCAGTGCTAGAGAGTCAGGGGACTACGAGCAGTACTTC.

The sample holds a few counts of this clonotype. The CDR3 DNA sequence: TGTGCCAGCAGTGAGGGGATGGGCTACGAGCAGTACTTC. This encodes CASSEGMGYEQYF. V is TRBV2 and J is TRBJ2-7; the D is unclear. Per germline, CDR1 SNHLY and CDR2 FYNNEI. V shed 3 bases and J shed 3 bases, with 9 bases lying between them. The CDR3 consists of 13 residues.

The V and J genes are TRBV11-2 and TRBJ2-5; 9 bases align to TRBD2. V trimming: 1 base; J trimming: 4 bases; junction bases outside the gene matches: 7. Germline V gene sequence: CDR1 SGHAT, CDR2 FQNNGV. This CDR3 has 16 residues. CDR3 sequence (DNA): TGTGCCAGCAGCTTAGTGGGCGGGGGGGCTCCAGAGACCCAGTACTTC. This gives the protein CASSLVGGGAPETQYF. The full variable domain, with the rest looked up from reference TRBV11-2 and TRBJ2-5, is EAGVAQSPRYKIIEKRQSVAFWCNPISGHATLYWYQQILGQGPKLLIQFQNNGVVDDSQLPKDRFSAERLKGVDSTLKIQPAKLEDSAVYLCASSLVGGGAPETQYFGPGTRLLVL.

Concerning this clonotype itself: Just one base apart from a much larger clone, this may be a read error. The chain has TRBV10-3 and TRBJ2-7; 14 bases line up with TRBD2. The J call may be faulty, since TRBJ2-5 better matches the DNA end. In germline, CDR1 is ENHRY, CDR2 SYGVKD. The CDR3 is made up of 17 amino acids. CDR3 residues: CAISPGTSGRGKGTQYF. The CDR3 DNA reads TGTGCCATCAGTCCTGGGACTAGCGGGAGAGGGAAAGGGACCCAGTACTTC.

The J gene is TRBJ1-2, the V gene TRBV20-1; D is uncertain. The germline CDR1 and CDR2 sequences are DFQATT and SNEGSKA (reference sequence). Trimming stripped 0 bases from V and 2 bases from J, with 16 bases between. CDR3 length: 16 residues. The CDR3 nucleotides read TGCAGTGCTAGAGATCTCGGTCAGCCGGAGAACTATGGCTACACCTTC. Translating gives CSARDLGQPENYGYTF.

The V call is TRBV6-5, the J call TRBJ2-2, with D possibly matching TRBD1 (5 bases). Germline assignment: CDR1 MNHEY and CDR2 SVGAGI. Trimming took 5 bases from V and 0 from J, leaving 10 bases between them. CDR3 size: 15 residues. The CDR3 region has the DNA TGTGCCAGCAGTCCAGGGTATACGAACACCGGGGAGCTGTTTTTT. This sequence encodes CASSPGYTNTGELFF.

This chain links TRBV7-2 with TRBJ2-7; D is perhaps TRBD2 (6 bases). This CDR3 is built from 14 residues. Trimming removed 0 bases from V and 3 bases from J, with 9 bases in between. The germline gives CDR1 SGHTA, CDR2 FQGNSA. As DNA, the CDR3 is TGTGCCAGCAGCTTAGCGGGACTTCTCTACGAGCAGTACTTC. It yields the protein CASSLAGLLYEQYF.

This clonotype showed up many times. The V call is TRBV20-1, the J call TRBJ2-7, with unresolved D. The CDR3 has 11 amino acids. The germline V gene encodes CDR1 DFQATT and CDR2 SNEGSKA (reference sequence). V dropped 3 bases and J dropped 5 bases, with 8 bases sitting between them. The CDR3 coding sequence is TGCAGTGCTAGGAAGGTTGACGAGCAGTACTTC. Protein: CSARKVDEQYF.

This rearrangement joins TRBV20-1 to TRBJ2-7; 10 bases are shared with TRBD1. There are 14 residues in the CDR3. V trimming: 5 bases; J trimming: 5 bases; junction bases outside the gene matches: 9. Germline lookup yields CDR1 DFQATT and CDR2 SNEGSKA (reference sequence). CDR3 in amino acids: CSASRTGGTHEQYF. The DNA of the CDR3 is TGCAGTGCTTCTCGGACAGGGGGGACTCACGAGCAGTACTTC.

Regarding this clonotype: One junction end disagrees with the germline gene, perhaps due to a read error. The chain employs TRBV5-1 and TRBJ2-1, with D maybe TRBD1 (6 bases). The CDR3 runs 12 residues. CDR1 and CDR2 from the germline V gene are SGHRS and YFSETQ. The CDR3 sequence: CASKGDRNERFF. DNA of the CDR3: TGCGCCAGCAAGGGAGACAGGAATGAGCGGTTCTTC.